The 21 T cell receptor beta chains below come from one sample, sequenced in a study of blood T cell repertoires in COVID-19. The repertoire was sequenced with immunoSEQ multiplex PCR; TCRdb's copy has only in-frame clones and lacks some. The sample carries about 60,000 clones, approximately 84% recorded once. Sequencing was performed on peripheral blood. The receptors derive from a man aged 55-75 years with acute or convalescent COVID-19.

The rearrangement links TRBV5-6 to TRBJ1-6, with 8 bases fitting TRBD1. This CDR3 has 16 amino acids. With V trimmed by 3 bases and J by 10 bases, 12 bases remained unmatched. Germline CDR1 is SGHDT and CDR2 is YYEEEE. CDR3 residues: CASSSIRGTGGSPLHF. The CDR3 DNA sequence: TGTGCCAGCAGCTCCATAAGAGGGACAGGAGGCTCACCCCTCCACTTT.

The table lists this clone with a count of one. The chain carries TRBV19 and TRBJ1-1; D not resolved. Between the trimmed V and J ends, which lost 6 bases and 2 bases, there was a span of 10 bases. The CDR3 runs 13 residues. Looked up from germline, CDR1 is LNHDA and CDR2 is SQIVND (reference sequence). The CDR3 nucleotides read TGTGCCAGTAGCCAGTTGCTCAACACTGAAGCTTTCTTT. Its translation: CASSQLLNTEAFF. The entire variable domain, with the rest obtained from reference TRBV19 and TRBJ1-1, is as follows: DGGITQSPKYLFRKEGQNVTLSCEQNLNHDAMYWYRQDPGQGLRLIYYSQIVNDFQKGDIAEGYSVSREKKESFPLTVTSAQKNPTAFYLCASSQLLNTEAFFGQGTRLTVV.

The CDR3 coding sequence is TGTGCCAGCACCCTCTACAATGAGCAGTTCTTC. Its translation is CASTLYNEQFF. The chain has TRBV12-3 or TRBV12-4 and TRBJ2-1, with D unresolved. Trimming took off 7 bases at V and 3 bases at J, with 4 bases between the two ends. CDR3 size: 11 residues.

The chain couples TRBV7-3 to TRBJ2-2, with no clear D. Between the trimmed V and J ends, which lost 2 bases and 4 bases, there was a span of 11 bases. CDR3 length: 15 residues. CDR1 is SGHTA and CDR2 is FQGTGA in the germline V gene. CDR3 in amino acids: CASSLVQSATGELFF. In nucleotides, the CDR3 is TGTGCCAGCAGCTTAGTACAGTCCGCCACCGGGGAGCTGTTTTTT.

The rearrangement links TRBV7-3 to TRBJ2-5; 7 bases align to TRBD1. The CDR3 contains 15 residues. V was pared by 6 bases and J by 2 bases, with 9 bases of the junction left unmatched. Germline V gene sequence: CDR1 SGHTA, CDR2 FQGTGA. The CDR3 protein is CASSSTGYRQETQYF. For the CDR3, the DNA is TGTGCCAGCAGTTCGACAGGGTACCGTCAAGAGACCCAGTACTTC.

V is TRBV5-8 and J is TRBJ2-2; the D gene is possibly TRBD2 (6 bases). The V gene lost 3 bases and the J gene lost 0 bases, with 9 bases spanning the gap. Germline CDR1 SGHTS, CDR2 YDEGEE. The CDR3 is 15 residues long. The CDR3 coding sequence is TGTGCCAGCAGCTACCCGGGGGCGAACACCGGGGAGCTGTTTTTT. Translation gives CASSYPGANTGELFF.

The gene calls are TRBV9 and TRBJ2-2, with D possibly matching TRBD2 (5 bases). The CDR3 consists of 13 residues. Germline values: CDR1 SGDLS, CDR2 YYNGEE. V gave up 0 bases and J gave up 6 bases, with 6 bases separating them. CDR3 coding DNA: TGTGCCAGCAGCGTAGTACTAGCCGGGGAGCTGTTTTTT. Translating it yields CASSVVLAGELFF.

The chain employs TRBV18 and TRBJ2-3; TRBD1 agrees at 8 bases. V was pared by 5 bases and J by 2 bases, with 9 bases of the junction left unmatched. The CDR3 has 16 residues. Germline-derived CDR1 and CDR2 are KGHSH and LQKENI. The CDR3 DNA is TGTGCCAGCTCATTCAGGACAGGGAGGTTCACAGATACGCAGTATTTT. Amino acids: CASSFRTGRFTDTQYF.

V is TRBV5-5 and J is TRBJ1-1, with no clear D. Germline loops: CDR1 SGHKS, CDR2 YYEKEE (reference sequence). The CDR3 is 15 amino acids. Trimming left V 6 bases short and J 6 bases short, with 21 bases between. The chain's CDR3 is CASTPGGRAVAEAFF. The CDR3 DNA reads TGTGCCAGCACCCCCGGCGGGAGGGCGGTCGCTGAAGCTTTCTTT. Together with reference TRBV5-5 and TRBJ1-1, the CDR3 gives the full variable domain: DAGVTQSPTHLIKTRGQQVTLRCSPISGHKSVSWYQQVLGQGPQFIFQYYEKEERGRGNFPDRFSARQFPNYSSELNVNALLLGDSALYLCASTPGGRAVAEAFFGQGTRLTVV.

The chain has TRBV5-4 and TRBJ2-3, with 10 positions matching TRBD2. The CDR3 has 15 residues. The germline gives CDR1 SGHNT, CDR2 YYREEE (reference sequence). J was trimmed by 4 bases and V by 1 base; bases with no gene match: 3. Here the CDR3 reads CASSLPLAGADTQYF. In DNA form, the CDR3 reads TGTGCCAGCAGCTTGCCCCTAGCGGGGGCAGATACGCAGTATTTT.

The V call is TRBV7-2, the J call TRBJ2-5; 8 nucleotides agree with TRBD2. Looked up from germline, CDR1 is SGHTA and CDR2 is FQGNSA. V shed 3 bases, J shed 0 bases, and the junction held 3 bases outside the gene matches. CDR3 size: 15 residues. CDR3 nucleotide sequence: TGTGCCAGCAGCTTTAGCGGGGTGTACCAAGAGACCCAGTACTTC. This sequence encodes CASSFSGVYQETQYF.

The gene calls are TRBV5-4 and TRBJ1-2; 9 nucleotides match TRBD1. The V gene end was trimmed by 4 bases and the J gene end by 0 bases; junction bases not matched to a gene: 10. The germline gives CDR1 SGHNT, CDR2 YYREEE (reference sequence). The CDR3 spans 17 residues. CDR3 loop: CASSPRTGVPTNYGYTF. The DNA for the CDR3 is TGTGCCAGCAGCCCGCGGACAGGGGTCCCAACTAACTATGGCTACACCTTC.

The CDR3 DNA reads TGTGCCAGCAGCCCCGGGATCCCCGCTTCGGTCCAGTACTTC. Its translation: CASSPGIPASVQYF. The rearrangement links TRBV7-8 to TRBJ2-5; D perhaps matches TRBD2 (5 bases). The V gene's germline CDR1 is SGHVS and CDR2 FQNEAQ. CDR3 length: 14 residues. V was shortened by 5 bases and J by 10 bases, with 20 bases between the two germline ends.

The chain employs TRBV6-5 and TRBJ2-7, with 9 bases lining up with TRBD1. The CDR3 loop spans 14 amino acids. Germline V gives CDR1 MNHEY, CDR2 SVGAGI. V was pared by 6 bases and J by 3 bases, with 6 bases of the junction left unmatched. CDR3 region: CASRGTGLDYEQYF. CDR3 bases: TGTGCCAGCAGGGGGACAGGGCTCGACTACGAGCAGTACTTC.

V usage is TRBV18 and J usage is TRBJ1-3, with TRBD1 as a possible D gene (6 bases). V was trimmed by 3 bases and J by 0 bases, leaving 12 bases between them. The V gene's germline CDR1 is KGHSH and CDR2 LQKENI. This CDR3 has 16 residues. CDR3 loop: CASSPAGGFSGNTIYF. The CDR3 nucleotides read TGTGCCAGCTCACCGGCGGGGGGCTTCTCTGGAAACACCATATATTTT.

The chain links TRBV6-5 to TRBJ2-7; 7 bases align to TRBD2. CDR1 and CDR2 from the germline V gene are MNHEY and SVGAGI. J lost 3 bases, V lost 11 bases, and 10 bases had no gene match. CDR3 length: 13 amino acids. The CDR3 bases are TGTGCCTCATGGGAGGGCACCCACTACGAGCAGTACTTC. Encoded protein: CASWEGTHYEQYF.

The CDR3 DNA follows: TGTGCCAGCAGCTTATCAGCGGGGGGGCATGGGGCCGGGGAGCTGTTTTTT. As protein: CASSLSAGGHGAGELFF. The chain uses TRBV7-2 and TRBJ2-2, with TRBD2 identical over 10 bases. CDR1 is SGHTA, CDR2 FQGNSA, per germline. V was pared by 2 bases and J by 6 bases, with 9 bases of the junction left unmatched. CDR3 length equals 17 residues.

This chain uses TRBV7-3 with TRBJ1-6; D perhaps matches TRBD1 (5 bases). CDR3 size: 15 residues. The germline gives CDR1 SGHTA, CDR2 FQGTGA. V lost 1 base and J 8 bases, leaving 12 bases between the germline ends. The CDR3: CASSLSGGYDSPLHF. CDR3 coding DNA: TGTGCCAGCAGCTTAAGCGGGGGATACGATTCACCCCTCCACTTT. Using reference TRBV7-3 and TRBJ1-6 for the parts outside the CDR3, the full variable domain is GAGVSQTPSNKVTEKGKYVELRCDPISGHTALYWYRQSLGQGPEFLIYFQGTGAADDSGLPNDRFFAVRPEGSVSTLKIQRTERGDSAVYLCASSLSGGYDSPLHFGNGTRLTVT.

The chain uses TRBV4-1 and TRBJ2-3, with a weak D call TRBD2 (5 bases). CDR1 and CDR2 from the germline V gene are MGHRA and YSYEKL. Deletions cut 0 bases from V and 2 bases from J, with 12 bases between. The CDR3 totals 16 residues. The CDR3 here is CASSQDGGRNTDTQYF. CDR3 DNA sequence: TGCGCCAGCAGCCAAGATGGAGGCAGAAACACAGATACGCAGTATTTT.

This chain joins TRBV14 and TRBJ1-2; possible D gene TRBD1, 6 bases. The CDR3 spans 13 residues. From germline, CDR1 is SGHDN and CDR2 FVKESK. V was clipped by 5 bases and J by 8 bases, with 15 bases between them. The CDR3 spells CASSLAGDDGYTF. In nucleotides, the CDR3 is TGTGCCAGCAGCTTAGCAGGGGACGACGGCTACACCTTC.

The gene calls are TRBV6-4 and TRBJ1-2; D is undetermined. The CDR3 runs to 14 residues. Germline assignment: CDR1 MRHNA and CDR2 SNTAGT. Trimming pared 0 bases from V and 8 bases from J, leaving 13 bases between. CDR3 nucleotides: TGTGCCAGCAGTGACTCCCCGGCGAGAGGGGGCTACACCTTC. Translated: CASSDSPARGGYTF.